This T cell receptor beta chain originates from a study of post-analysis software for immune sequencing data. Study-level background: As for disease course, relapsing-remitting, secondary progressive and progressive-relapsing multiple sclerosis were all included. Study-level findings and limits: When patients were compared with controls, 4 or 5 TRBV segments were more frequent, TRBV5-6, TRBV5-1 and TRBV20-1 among them. Diversity measured as normalized Chao1 was significantly lower in multiple sclerosis patients than in controls. Same-batch samples co-clustered strongly by F measure.

The TCR beta cDNA libraries contained unique molecular identifiers. TCRdb called the PCR reads again in MiXCR, with one record for every CDR3 protein. The table shows roughly 600,000 distinct CDR3 sequences, with 44% occurring only once. A note on this clonotype: Its cognate antigen is unknown.

Trimming took 6 bases from V and 4 from J; bases not matched to a gene: 2. The CDR3 extends over 12 amino acids. Germline V gene data show CDR1 as SQVTM and CDR2 as ANQGSEA. The chain links TRBV29-1 to TRBJ1-1; TRBD1 matches at 10 bases. This clonotype was obtained from a girl under 18 with multiple sclerosis. The specimen was blood. Here the CDR3 DNA reads TGCAGCGTACGGACAGGGGGCACTGAAGCTTTCTTT. Encoded protein: CSVRTGGTEAFF.